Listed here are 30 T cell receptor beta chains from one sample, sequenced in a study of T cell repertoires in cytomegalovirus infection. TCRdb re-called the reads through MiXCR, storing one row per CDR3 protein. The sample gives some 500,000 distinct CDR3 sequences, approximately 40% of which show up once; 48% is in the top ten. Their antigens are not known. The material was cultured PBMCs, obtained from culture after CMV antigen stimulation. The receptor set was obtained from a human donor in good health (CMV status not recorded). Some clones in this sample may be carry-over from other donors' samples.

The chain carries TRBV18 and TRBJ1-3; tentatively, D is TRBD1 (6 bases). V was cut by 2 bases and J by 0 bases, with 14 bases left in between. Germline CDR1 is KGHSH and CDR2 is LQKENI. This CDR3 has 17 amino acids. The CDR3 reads CASSPFGGPRSGNTIYF. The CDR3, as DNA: TGTGCCAGCTCACCATTCGGGGGCCCACGCTCTGGAAACACCATATATTTT.

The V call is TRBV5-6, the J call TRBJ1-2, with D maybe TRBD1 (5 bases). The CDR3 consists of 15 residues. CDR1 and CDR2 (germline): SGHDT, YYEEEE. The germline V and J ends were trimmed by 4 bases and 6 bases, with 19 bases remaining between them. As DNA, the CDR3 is TGTGCCAGCAGCCCATTAGTGGCCAGGGTGGATGGCTACACCTTC. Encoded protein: CASSPLVARVDGYTF.

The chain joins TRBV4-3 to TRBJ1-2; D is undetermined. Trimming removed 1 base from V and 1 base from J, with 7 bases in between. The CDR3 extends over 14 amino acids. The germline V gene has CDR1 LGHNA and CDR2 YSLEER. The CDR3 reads CASSQVNNNYGYTF. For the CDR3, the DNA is TGCGCCAGCAGCCAAGTCAACAATAACTATGGCTACACCTTC.

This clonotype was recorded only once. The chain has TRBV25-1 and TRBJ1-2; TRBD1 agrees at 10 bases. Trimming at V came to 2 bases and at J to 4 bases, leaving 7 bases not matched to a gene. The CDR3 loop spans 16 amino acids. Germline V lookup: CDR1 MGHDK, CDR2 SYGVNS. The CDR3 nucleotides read TGTGCCAGCAGTGAACCCCGGACAGGGGGGACCTATGGCTACACCTTC. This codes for CASSEPRTGGTYGYTF.

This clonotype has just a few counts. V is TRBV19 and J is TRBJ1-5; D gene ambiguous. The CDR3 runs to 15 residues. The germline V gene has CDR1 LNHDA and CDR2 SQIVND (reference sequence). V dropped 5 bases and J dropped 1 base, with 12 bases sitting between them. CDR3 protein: CASSRGTRSNQPQHF. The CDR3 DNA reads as TGTGCCAGTAGTCGGGGTACCCGCAGCAATCAGCCCCAGCATTTT. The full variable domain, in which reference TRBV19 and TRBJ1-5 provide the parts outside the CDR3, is DGGITQSPKYLFRKEGQNVTLSCEQNLNHDAMYWYRQDPGQGLRLIYYSQIVNDFQKGDIAEGYSVSREKKESFPLTVTSAQKNPTAFYLCASSRGTRSNQPQHFGDGTRLSIL.

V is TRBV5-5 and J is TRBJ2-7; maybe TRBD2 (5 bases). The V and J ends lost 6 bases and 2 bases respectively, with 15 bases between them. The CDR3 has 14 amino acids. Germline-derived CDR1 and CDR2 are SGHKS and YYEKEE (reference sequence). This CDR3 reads CASTFGDIAYEQYF. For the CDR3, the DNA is TGTGCCAGCACCTTCGGGGATATCGCCTACGAGCAGTACTTC.

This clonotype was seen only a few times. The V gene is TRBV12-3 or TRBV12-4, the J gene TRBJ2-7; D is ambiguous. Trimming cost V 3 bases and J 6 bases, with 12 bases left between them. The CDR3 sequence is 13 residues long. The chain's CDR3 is CASSFSLSGEQYF. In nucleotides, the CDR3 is TGTGCCAGCAGTTTTTCCCTCTCCGGCGAGCAGTACTTC.

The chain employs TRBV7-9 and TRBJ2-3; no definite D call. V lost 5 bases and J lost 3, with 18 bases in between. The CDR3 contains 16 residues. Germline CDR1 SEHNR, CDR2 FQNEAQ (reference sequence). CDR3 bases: TGTGCCAGCAGCCCTCAACGTGGGAAAATAACAGATACGCAGTATTTT. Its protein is CASSPQRGKITDTQYF.

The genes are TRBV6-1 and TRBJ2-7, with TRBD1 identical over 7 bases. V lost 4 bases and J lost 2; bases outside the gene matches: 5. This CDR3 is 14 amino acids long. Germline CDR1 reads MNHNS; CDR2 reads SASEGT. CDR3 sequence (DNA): TGTGCCAGCAGTGTCCGGACAGGACCCTACGAGCAGTACTTC. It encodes CASSVRTGPYEQYF.

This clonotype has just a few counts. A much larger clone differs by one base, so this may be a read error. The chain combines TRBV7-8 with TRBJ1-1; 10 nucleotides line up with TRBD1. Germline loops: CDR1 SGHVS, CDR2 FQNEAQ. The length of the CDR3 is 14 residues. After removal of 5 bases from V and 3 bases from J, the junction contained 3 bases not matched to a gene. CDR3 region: CASSPGQGHTEAFF. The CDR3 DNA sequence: TGTGCCAGCAGCCCGGGACAGGGGCACACTGAAGCTTTCTTT.

The CDR3 DNA reads as TGTGCCAGCAGTTTGTCCGGGGGTTACTCCTACAATGAGCAGTTCTTC. Amino acid sequence: CASSLSGGYSYNEQFF. The J gene is TRBJ2-1, the V gene TRBV12-3 or TRBV12-4; maybe TRBD2 (6 bases). Trimming pared 3 bases from V and 0 bases from J, leaving 12 bases between. This CDR3 is built from 16 residues.

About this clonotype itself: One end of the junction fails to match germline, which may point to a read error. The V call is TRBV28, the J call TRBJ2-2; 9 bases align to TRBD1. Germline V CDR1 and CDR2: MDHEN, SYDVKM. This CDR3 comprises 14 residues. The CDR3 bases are TGTGCCAGCAGTCTGACAGGGGGGACCGGGGAGCTGTGGTTT. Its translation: CASSLTGGTGELWF. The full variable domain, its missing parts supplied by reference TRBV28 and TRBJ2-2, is DVKVTQSSRYLVKRTGEKVFLECVQDMDHENMFWYRQDPGLGLRLIYFSYDVKMKEKGDIPEGYSVSREKKERFSLILESASTNQTSMYLCASSLTGGTGELWFGEGSRLTVL.

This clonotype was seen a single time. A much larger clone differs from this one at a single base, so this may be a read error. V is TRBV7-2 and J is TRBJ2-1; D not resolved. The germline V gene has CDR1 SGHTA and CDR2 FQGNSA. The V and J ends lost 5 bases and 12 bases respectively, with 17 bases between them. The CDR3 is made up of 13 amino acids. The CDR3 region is CASSLRPGSGQFF. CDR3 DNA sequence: TGTGCCAGCAGCCTACGGCCCGGCTCGGGGCAGTTCTTC.

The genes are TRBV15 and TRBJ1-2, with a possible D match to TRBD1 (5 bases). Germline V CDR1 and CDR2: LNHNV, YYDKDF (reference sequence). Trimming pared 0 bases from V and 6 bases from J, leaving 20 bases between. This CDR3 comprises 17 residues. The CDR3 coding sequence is TGTGCCACCAGCAGAGACCAGGTCACGAGGGTGGGGGATGGCTACACCTTC. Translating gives CATSRDQVTRVGDGYTF. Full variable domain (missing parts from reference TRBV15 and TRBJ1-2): DAMVIQNPRYQVTQFGKPVTLSCSQTLNHNVMYWYQQKSSQAPKLLFHYYDKDFNNEADTPDNFQSRRPNTSFCFLDIRSPGLGDTAMYLCATSRDQVTRVGDGYTFGSGTRLTVV.

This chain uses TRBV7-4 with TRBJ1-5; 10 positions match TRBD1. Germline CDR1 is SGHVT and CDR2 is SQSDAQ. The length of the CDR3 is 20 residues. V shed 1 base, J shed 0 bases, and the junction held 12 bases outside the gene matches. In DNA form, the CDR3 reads TGTGCCAGCAGCTTAGGTTGGGGGGACAGGGGAGTCCATAGCAATCAGCCCCAGCATTTT. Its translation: CASSLGWGDRGVHSNQPQHF.

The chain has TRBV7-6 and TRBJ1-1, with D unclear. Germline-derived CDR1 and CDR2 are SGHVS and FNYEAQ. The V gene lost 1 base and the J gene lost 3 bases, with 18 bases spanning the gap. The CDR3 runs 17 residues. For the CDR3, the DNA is TGTGCCAGCAGCTTAGTGGTAGGCGGCCCTGGTTACACTGAAGCTTTCTTT. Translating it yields CASSLVVGGPGYTEAFF.

The CDR3 sequence is CATSDLRTHGLISGGTGELFF. As DNA, the CDR3 is TGTGCCACCAGTGATTTGCGGACTCACGGACTCATCAGTGGGGGCACCGGGGAGCTGTTTTTT. V gene TRBV24-1 combines with J gene TRBJ2-2, with D tentatively TRBD1 or TRBD2 (5 bases each). The germline V gene encodes CDR1 KGHDR and CDR2 SFDVKD. Trimming cost V 0 bases and J 4 bases, with 26 bases left between them. The CDR3 is 21 residues long.

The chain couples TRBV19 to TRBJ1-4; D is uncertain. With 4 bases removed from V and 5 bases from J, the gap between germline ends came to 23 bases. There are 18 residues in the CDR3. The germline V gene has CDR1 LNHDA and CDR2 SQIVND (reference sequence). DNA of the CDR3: TGTGCCAGTAGTACACCCCCACGGACGGTGGGTGGGAATGAAAAACTGTTTTTT. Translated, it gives CASSTPPRTVGGNEKLFF. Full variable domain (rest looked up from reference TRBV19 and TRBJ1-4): DGGITQSPKYLFRKEGQNVTLSCEQNLNHDAMYWYRQDPGQGLRLIYYSQIVNDFQKGDIAEGYSVSREKKESFPLTVTSAQKNPTAFYLCASSTPPRTVGGNEKLFFGSGTQLSVL.

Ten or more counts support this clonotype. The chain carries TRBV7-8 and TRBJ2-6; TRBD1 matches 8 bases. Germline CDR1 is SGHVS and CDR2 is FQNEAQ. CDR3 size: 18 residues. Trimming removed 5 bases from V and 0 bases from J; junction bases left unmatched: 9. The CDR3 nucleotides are TGTGCCAGCAGCACCGGACAGGGTGGTCCCTCTGGGGCCAACGTCCTGACTTTC. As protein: CASSTGQGGPSGANVLTF.

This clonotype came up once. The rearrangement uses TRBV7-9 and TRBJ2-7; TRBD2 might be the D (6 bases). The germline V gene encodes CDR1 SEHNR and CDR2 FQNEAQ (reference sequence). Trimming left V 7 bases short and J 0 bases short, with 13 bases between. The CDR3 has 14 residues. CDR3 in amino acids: CASTAGGSSYEQYF. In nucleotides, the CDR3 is TGTGCCAGCACCGCTGGGGGGAGCTCCTACGAGCAGTACTTC.

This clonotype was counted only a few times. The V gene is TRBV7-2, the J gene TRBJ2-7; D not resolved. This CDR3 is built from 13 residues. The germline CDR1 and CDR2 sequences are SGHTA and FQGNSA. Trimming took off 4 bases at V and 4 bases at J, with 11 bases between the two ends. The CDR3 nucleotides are TGTGCCAGCAGCTCAATAAATTCGTACGAGCAGTACTTC. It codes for CASSSINSYEQYF.

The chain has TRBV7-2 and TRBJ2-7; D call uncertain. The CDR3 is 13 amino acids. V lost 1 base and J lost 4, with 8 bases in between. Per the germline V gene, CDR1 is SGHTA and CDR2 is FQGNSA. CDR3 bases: TGTGCCAGCAGCTTAGAGACCCCTTACGAGCAGTACTTC. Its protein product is CASSLETPYEQYF.

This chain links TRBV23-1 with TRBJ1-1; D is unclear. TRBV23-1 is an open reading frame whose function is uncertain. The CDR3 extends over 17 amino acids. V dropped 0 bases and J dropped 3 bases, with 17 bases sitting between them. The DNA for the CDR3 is TGCGCCAGCAGTCAATCGAAATTTGGGGATTGGGACACTGAAGCTTTCTTT. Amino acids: CASSQSKFGDWDTEAFF.

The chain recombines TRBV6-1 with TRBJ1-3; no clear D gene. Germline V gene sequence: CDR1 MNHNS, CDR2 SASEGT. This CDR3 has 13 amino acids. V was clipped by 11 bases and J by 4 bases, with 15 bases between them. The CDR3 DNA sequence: TGTGCCGCAGCGGGAAGCCACGGAAACACCATATATTTT. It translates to CAAAGSHGNTIYF.

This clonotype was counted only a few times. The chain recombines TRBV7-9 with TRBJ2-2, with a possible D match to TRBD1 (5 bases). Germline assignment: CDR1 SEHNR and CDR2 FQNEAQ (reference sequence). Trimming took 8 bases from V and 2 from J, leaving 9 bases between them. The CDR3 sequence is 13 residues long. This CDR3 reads CASQGRNTGELFF. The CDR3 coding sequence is TGTGCCAGCCAGGGCCGTAACACCGGGGAGCTGTTTTTT. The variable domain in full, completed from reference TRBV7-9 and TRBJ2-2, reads DTGVSQNPRHKITKRGQNVTFRCDPISEHNRLYWYRQTLGQGPEFLTYFQNEAQLEKSRLLSDRFSAERPKGSFSTLEIQRTEQGDSAMYLCASQGRNTGELFFGEGSRLTVL.

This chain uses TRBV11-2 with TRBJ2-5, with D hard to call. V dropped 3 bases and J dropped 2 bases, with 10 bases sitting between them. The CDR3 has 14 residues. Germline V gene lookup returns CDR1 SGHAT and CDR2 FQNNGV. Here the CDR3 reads CASSFRPFQETQYF. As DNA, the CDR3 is TGTGCCAGCAGCTTCCGACCCTTTCAAGAGACCCAGTACTTC.

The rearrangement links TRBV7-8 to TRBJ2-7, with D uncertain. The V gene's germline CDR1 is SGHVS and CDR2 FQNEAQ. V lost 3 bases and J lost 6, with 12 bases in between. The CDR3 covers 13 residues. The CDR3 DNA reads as TGTGCCAGCAGCTTGGGCGTCGTGTCCGAGCAGTACTTC. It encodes CASSLGVVSEQYF.

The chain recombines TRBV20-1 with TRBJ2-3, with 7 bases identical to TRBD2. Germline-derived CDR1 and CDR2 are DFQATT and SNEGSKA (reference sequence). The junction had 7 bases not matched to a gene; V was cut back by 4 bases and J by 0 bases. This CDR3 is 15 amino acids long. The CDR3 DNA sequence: TGCAGTGCTACCCAGCTAGCGGCTAGCACAGATACGCAGTATTTT. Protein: CSATQLAASTDTQYF.

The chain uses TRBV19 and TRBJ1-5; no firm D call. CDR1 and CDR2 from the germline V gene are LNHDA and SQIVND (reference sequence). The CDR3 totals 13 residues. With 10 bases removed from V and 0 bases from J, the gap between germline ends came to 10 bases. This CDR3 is CATKDTSNQPQHF. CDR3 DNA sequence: TGTGCCACTAAAGACACTAGCAATCAGCCCCAGCATTTT.

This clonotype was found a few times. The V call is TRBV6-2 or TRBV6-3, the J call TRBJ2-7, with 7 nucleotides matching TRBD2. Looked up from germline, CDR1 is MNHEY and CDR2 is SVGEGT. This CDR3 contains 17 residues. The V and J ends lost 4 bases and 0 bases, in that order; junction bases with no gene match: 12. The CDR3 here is CASSSFTAGISSYEQYF. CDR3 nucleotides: TGTGCCAGCAGTTCCTTTACAGCGGGGATTAGCTCCTACGAGCAGTACTTC.